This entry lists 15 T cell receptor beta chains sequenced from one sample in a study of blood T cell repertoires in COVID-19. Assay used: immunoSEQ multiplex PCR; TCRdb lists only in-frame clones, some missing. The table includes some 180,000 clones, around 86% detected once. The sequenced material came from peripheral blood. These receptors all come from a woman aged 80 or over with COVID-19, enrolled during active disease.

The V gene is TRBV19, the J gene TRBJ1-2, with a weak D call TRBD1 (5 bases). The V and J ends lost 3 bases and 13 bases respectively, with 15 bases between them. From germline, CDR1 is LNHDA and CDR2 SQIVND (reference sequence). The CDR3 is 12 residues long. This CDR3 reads CASSINRGSLTF. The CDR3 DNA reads TGTGCCAGTAGTATCAACCGGGGGTCACTCACCTTC.

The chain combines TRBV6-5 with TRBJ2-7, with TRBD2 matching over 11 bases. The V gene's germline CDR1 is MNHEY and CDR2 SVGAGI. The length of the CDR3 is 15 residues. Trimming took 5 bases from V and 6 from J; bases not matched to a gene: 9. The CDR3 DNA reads TGTGCCAGCAGTCCCCCACTAGCGGGAGTCCCCGAGCAGTACTTC. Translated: CASSPPLAGVPEQYF.

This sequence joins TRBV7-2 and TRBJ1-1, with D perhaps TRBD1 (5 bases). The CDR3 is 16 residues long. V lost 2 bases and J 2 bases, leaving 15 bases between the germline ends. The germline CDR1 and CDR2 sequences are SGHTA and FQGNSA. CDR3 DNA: TGTGCCAGCAGCTTAAGTTTCCGGGGGAGAAACACTGAAGCTTTCTTT. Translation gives CASSLSFRGRNTEAFF. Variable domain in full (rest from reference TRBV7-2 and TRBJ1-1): GAGVSQSPSNKVTEKGKDVELRCDPISGHTALYWYRQSLGQGLEFLIYFQGNSAPDKSGLPSDRFSAERTGGSVSTLTIQRTQQEDSAVYLCASSLSFRGRNTEAFFGQGTRLTVV.

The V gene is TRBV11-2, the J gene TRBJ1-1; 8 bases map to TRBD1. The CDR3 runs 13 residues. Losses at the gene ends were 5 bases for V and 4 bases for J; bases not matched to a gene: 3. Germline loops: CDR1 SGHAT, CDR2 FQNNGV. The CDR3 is CASSVDRVTEAFF. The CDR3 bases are TGTGCCAGCAGCGTGGACAGGGTCACTGAAGCTTTCTTT.

The CDR3 sequence: CASSQDRRGADTGELFF. CDR3 sequence (DNA): TGCGCCAGCAGCCAAGATCGCAGGGGAGCGGACACCGGGGAGCTGTTTTTT. V is TRBV4-1 and J is TRBJ2-2; possible D gene TRBD1, 6 bases. Germline V gene data show CDR1 as MGHRA and CDR2 as YSYEKL. Trimming took off 0 bases at V and 3 bases at J, with 14 bases between the two ends. The CDR3 extends over 17 amino acids.

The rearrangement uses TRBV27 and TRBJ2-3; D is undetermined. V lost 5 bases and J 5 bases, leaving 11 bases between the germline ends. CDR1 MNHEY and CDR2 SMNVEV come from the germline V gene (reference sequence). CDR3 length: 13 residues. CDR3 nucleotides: TGTGCCAGCAGTCTCCGGAGAGTAGATACGCAGTATTTT. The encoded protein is CASSLRRVDTQYF.

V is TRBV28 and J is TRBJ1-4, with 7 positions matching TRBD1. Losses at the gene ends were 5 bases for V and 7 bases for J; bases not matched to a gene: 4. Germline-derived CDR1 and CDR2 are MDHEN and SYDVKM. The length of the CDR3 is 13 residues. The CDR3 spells CASSNNRGEKLFF. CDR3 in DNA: TGTGCCAGCAGTAACAACAGGGGTGAAAAACTGTTTTTT. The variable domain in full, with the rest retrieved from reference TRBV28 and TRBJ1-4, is DVKVTQSSRYLVKRTGEKVFLECVQDMDHENMFWYRQDPGLGLRLIYFSYDVKMKEKGDIPEGYSVSREKKERFSLILESASTNQTSMYLCASSNNRGEKLFFGSGTQLSVL.

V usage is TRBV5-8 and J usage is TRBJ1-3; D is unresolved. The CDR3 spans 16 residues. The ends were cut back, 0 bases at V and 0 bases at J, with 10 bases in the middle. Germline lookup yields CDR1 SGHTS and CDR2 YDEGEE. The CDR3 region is CASSLELVSSGNTIYF. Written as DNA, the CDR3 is TGTGCCAGCAGCTTGGAGCTGGTCTCCTCTGGAAACACCATATATTTT.

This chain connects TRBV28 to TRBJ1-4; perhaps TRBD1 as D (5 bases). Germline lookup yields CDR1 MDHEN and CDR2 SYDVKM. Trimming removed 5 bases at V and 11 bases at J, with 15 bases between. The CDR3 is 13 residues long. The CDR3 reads CASSPPDMEKLFF. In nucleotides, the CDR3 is TGTGCCAGCAGTCCGCCGGACATGGAGAAACTGTTTTTT.

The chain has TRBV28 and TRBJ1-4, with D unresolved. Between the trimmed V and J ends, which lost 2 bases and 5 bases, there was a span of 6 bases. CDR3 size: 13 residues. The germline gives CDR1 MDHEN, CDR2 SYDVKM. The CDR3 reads CASSLIQNEKLFF. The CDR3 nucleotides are TGTGCCAGCAGTTTAATCCAAAATGAAAAACTGTTTTTT. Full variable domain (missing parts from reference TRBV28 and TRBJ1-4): DVKVTQSSRYLVKRTGEKVFLECVQDMDHENMFWYRQDPGLGLRLIYFSYDVKMKEKGDIPEGYSVSREKKERFSLILESASTNQTSMYLCASSLIQNEKLFFGSGTQLSVL.

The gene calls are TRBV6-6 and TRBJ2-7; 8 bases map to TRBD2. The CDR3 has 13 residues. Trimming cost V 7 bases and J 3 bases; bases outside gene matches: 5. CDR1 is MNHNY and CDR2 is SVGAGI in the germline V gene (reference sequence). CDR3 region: CASIPSGGYEQYF. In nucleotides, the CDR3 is TGTGCCAGCATTCCAAGCGGGGGCTACGAGCAGTACTTC.

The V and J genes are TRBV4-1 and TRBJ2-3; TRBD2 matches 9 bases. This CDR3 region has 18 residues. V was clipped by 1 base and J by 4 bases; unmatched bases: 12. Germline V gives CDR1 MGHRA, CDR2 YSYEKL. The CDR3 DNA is TGCGCCAGCAGCCAAGGGAGGGGAGCGGGAGGTCGATCAGATACGCAGTATTTT. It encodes CASSQGRGAGGRSDTQYF.

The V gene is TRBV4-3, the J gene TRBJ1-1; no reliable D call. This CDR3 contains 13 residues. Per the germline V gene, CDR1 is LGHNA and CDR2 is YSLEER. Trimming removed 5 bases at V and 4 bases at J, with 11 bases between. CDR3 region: CASSALVSTEAFF. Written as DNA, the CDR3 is TGCGCCAGCAGCGCTCTGGTTAGCACTGAAGCTTTCTTT.

The CDR3 DNA reads TGTGCCAGCAGCGGAGACGGGAGCTCCTACGAGCAGTACTTC. Translating gives CASSGDGSSYEQYF. The V and J genes are TRBV6-5 and TRBJ2-7; D perhaps matches TRBD2 (6 bases). The CDR3 is 14 amino acids. From germline, CDR1 is MNHEY and CDR2 SVGAGI. V dropped 6 bases and J dropped 0 bases, with 12 bases sitting between them.

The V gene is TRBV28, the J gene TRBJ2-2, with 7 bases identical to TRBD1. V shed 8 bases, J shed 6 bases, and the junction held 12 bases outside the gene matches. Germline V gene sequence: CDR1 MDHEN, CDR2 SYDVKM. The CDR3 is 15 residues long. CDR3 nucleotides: TGTGCCAGCGCCGGGACAGTTGGGGGTGCCGGGGAGCTGTTTTTT. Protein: CASAGTVGGAGELFF.